The 17 T cell receptor beta chains reported below all come from one sample, sequenced in a study of kidney transplant recipient with SARS-CoV-2 infection. Using its own MiXCR run on the reads, TCRdb lists one record per CDR3 protein. Counted here are fewer than 250,000 distinct CDR3 sequences, about 30% occurring once; the ten biggest clones make up about 7%. Material: a blood sample, obtained at baseline and between days 110 and 120 from a kidney transplant recipient. Receptor source: a male patient aged 25 to 39 who had COVID-19 and was a kidney transplant recipient. Some T cells may arise from the graft donor.

This clonotype has at least ten counts. The rearrangement uses TRBV28 and TRBJ1-2; 10 bases are shared with TRBD1. The CDR3 loop spans 13 amino acids. Trimming took 6 bases from V and 8 from J; bases not matched to a gene: 6. CDR1 MDHEN and CDR2 SYDVKM come from the germline V gene. The CDR3 DNA reads TGTGCCAGCAGACCCGGGACAGGGGAGGGCTACACCTTC. Protein: CASRPGTGEGYTF.

On this clonotype itself: One base away lies a much larger clone, so this may be a sequencing read error. The rearrangement joins TRBV20-1 to TRBJ2-7; 9 bases line up with TRBD1. The length of the CDR3 is 11 residues. Germline V lookup: CDR1 DFQATT, CDR2 SNEGSKA (reference sequence). J was trimmed by 6 bases and V by 5 bases; bases with no gene match: 2. CDR3 amino acids: CSAWTGAEQYF. The DNA for the CDR3 is TGCAGTGCTTGGACAGGGGCCGAGCAGTACTTC.

The count of this clonotype is one. This clone may be a read error of a much larger clone one base away. CDR3 in amino acids: CSVESYGAHSYEQYF. The CDR3 region has the DNA TGCAGCGTTGAATCATACGGGGCTCACTCCTACGAGCAGTACTTC. The chain is built from TRBV29-1 and TRBJ2-7; either TRBD1 or TRBD2 may supply D (5 bases each). The germline V and J ends were trimmed by 2 bases and 0 bases, with 14 bases remaining between them. The CDR3 runs to 15 residues. Germline-derived CDR1 and CDR2 are SQVTM and ANQGSEA.

The chain joins TRBV19 to TRBJ1-2; weak D call: TRBD1 (5 bases). Germline V gene data show CDR1 as LNHDA and CDR2 as SQIVND (reference sequence). V lost 5 bases to trimming and J lost 4 bases, with 23 bases between them. CDR3 size: 17 residues. CDR3 DNA sequence: TGTGCCAGTAGTGAGCTAAGGACAAATCGAAAGACCTATGGCTACACCTTC. Its translation is CASSELRTNRKTYGYTF.

Concerning this clonotype: This could be a read error, since a much larger clone is one nucleotide away. The rearrangement uses TRBV6-5 and TRBJ2-4; D not resolved. Germline lookup yields CDR1 MNHEY and CDR2 SVGAGI. There are 14 residues in the CDR3. The CDR3 sequence: CASSATLAKSIQYF. DNA for the CDR3: TGTGCCAGCAGTGCAACATTAGCCAAAAGCATTCAGTACTTC.

At least ten counts were recorded for this clonotype. The chain uses TRBV19 and TRBJ2-4, with D perhaps TRBD1 (6 bases). The CDR3 covers 14 residues. V was shortened by 9 bases and J by 2 bases, with 14 bases between the two germline ends. The V gene's germline CDR1 is LNHDA and CDR2 SQIVND (reference sequence). The CDR3 is CASNSGGPKNIQYF. CDR3 bases: TGTGCCAGCAATTCTGGGGGCCCCAAAAACATTCAGTACTTC.

As regards this clonotype: A much bigger clone sits one base away, suggesting this may be a read error. The chain couples TRBV5-4 to TRBJ2-1; tentatively, D is TRBD1 (6 bases). V lost 7 bases to trimming and J lost 7 bases, with 18 bases between them. The CDR3 extends over 14 amino acids. The germline V gene encodes CDR1 SGHNT and CDR2 YYREEE (reference sequence). CDR3 DNA: TGTGCCAGCGGCCCGAGCCCCACAGGGAATGAGCAGTTCTTC. The encoded protein is CASGPSPTGNEQFF. Variable domain in full (rest from reference TRBV5-4 and TRBJ2-1): ETGVTQSPTHLIKTRGQQVTLRCSSQSGHNTVSWYQQALGQGPQFIFQYYREEENGRGNFPPRFSGLQFPNYSSELNVNALELDDSALYLCASGPSPTGNEQFFGPGTRLTVL.

This clonotype was observed at least ten times. The chain recombines TRBV7-2 with TRBJ1-5; 9 positions agree with TRBD1. The J segment lost 9 bases and the V segment lost 5 bases, leaving 5 bases of the junction unmatched. The CDR3 extends over 13 amino acids. Germline CDR1 reads SGHTA; CDR2 reads FQGNSA. The CDR3 DNA sequence: TGTGCCAGCAGCCCGGGACAGGGAACGCCCCAGCATTTT. This sequence encodes CASSPGQGTPQHF.

This clonotype was seen repeatedly, ten times or more. V usage is TRBV6-5 and J usage is TRBJ2-3, with D possibly TRBD1 on 5 matching bases. Germline CDR1 is MNHEY and CDR2 is SVGAGI. This CDR3 contains 14 residues. The germline V and J ends were trimmed by 5 bases and 1 base, with 10 bases remaining between them. The CDR3 spells CASSDPRGTDTQYF. DNA for the CDR3: TGTGCCAGCAGTGACCCCAGGGGCACAGATACGCAGTATTTT.

This clonotype has a count of ten or more. The J gene is TRBJ1-2, the V gene TRBV7-6; maybe TRBD1 (5 bases). The V gene's germline CDR1 is SGHVS and CDR2 FNYEAQ. The CDR3 totals 17 residues. Between the trimmed V and J ends, which lost 5 bases and 4 bases, there was a span of 23 bases. The CDR3 protein is CASSPDSESRKTYGYTF. The CDR3 nucleotides read TGTGCCAGCAGCCCTGACAGTGAATCTCGAAAGACCTATGGCTACACCTTC.

In its sample, this clonotype was seen many times. The chain has TRBV11-3 and TRBJ1-2; 9 nucleotides line up with TRBD1. CDR3 length: 17 amino acids. V shed 5 bases, J shed 7 bases, and the junction held 17 bases outside the gene matches. Germline lookup yields CDR1 SGHNT and CDR2 YENEEA. The DNA of the CDR3 is TGTGCCAGCAGCCCGCTAGGACAGGGGCCCAGAAAAAGTGGCTACACCTTC. Its translation is CASSPLGQGPRKSGYTF.

A few counts support this clonotype. This chain uses TRBV7-2 with TRBJ2-3, with 12 bases that match TRBD2. The length of the CDR3 is 16 residues. Trimming took 5 bases from V and 3 from J; bases not matched to a gene: 6. The germline V gene has CDR1 SGHTA and CDR2 FQGNSA. CDR3 sequence: CASSVRTSGNTDTQYF. CDR3 coding DNA: TGTGCCAGCAGCGTGAGGACTAGCGGGAATACAGATACGCAGTATTTT.

The V call is TRBV10-2, the J call TRBJ2-1; the D is unclear. This CDR3 has 15 residues. The germline V gene has CDR1 WSHSY and CDR2 SAAADI. V shed 2 bases and J shed 0 bases, with 8 bases lying between them. This CDR3 is CASSEVYSSYNEQFF. For the CDR3, the DNA is TGCGCCAGCAGTGAGGTCTATAGCTCCTACAATGAGCAGTTCTTC.

As regards this clonotype: The junction departs from the called germline gene at one end, perhaps through a read error. This chain links TRBV11-3 with TRBJ1-2; D gene unclear. The germline V gene encodes CDR1 SGHNT and CDR2 YENEEA. CDR3 length equals 17 residues. The CDR3 DNA follows: TGTGCCAGCAGCCGCGTGTTCGATCTCGGAAAGACCTATGGCTACGCCTTC. It specifies CASSRVFDLGKTYGYAF.

With respect to this clonotype: This may be a read error: a much more frequent sequence differs by one nucleotide. V and J are TRBV30 and TRBJ1-2; D is ambiguous. V shed 5 bases and J shed 4 bases, with 23 bases lying between them. Looked up from germline, CDR1 is GTSNPN and CDR2 is SVGIG (reference sequence). This CDR3 has 16 amino acids. The CDR3 coding sequence is TGTGCCTGGCAGCCTTGGCGTTATAGAAAGGCCTATGGCTACACCTTC. Translated, it gives CAWQPWRYRKAYGYTF.

With respect to this clonotype: This may come from a read error, since a much larger clone is one base off. The gene calls are TRBV7-2 and TRBJ2-7, with a possible D match to TRBD2 (5 bases). In germline, CDR1 is SGHTA, CDR2 FQGNSA. The CDR3 consists of 14 residues. Here the CDR3 reads CASSPRVSSYEHYF. DNA of the CDR3: TGTGCCAGCAGCCCGAGGGTCAGCTCCTACGAGCATTACTTC.

This clonotype was counted many times. The gene calls are TRBV13 and TRBJ2-2; 11 bases agree with TRBD2. V gave up 2 bases and J gave up 0 bases; unmatched junction bases: 5. The CDR3 runs 18 residues. CDR1 is PRHDT, CDR2 FYEKMQ, per germline (reference sequence). The CDR3 sequence: CASSLLGLAEPNTGELFF. Here the CDR3 DNA reads TGTGCCAGCAGCTTACTGGGACTAGCGGAGCCGAACACCGGGGAGCTGTTTTTT.